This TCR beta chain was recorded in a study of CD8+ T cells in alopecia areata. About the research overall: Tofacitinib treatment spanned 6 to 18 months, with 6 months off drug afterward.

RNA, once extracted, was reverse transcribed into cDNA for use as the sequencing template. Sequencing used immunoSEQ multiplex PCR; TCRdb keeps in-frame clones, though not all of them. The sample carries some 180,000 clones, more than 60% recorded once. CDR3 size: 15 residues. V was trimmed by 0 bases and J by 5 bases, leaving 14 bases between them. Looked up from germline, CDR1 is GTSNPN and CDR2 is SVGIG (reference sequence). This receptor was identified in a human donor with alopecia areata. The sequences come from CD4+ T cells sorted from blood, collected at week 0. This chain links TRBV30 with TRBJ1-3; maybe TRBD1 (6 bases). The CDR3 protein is CAWSVTLQGRNTIYF. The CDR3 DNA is TGTGCCTGGAGTGTGACCCTACAGGGTAGAAACACCATATATTTT.